This T cell receptor beta chain was retrieved from a study of shared clonotypes between healthy human individuals. Study results and caveats: Naive subsets typically showed greater estimated richness than memory subsets. Expectations were that clonotype sharing among donors would be affected by sequencing depth. Around 5% was the fraction of naive CD4 clonotypes found shared across a few donors.

As concerns this clone: Its antigen is currently unknown. The junction shows a germline mismatch at one end, possibly a read error.

Data came from immunoSEQ multiplex PCR; TCRdb stores just in-frame clones and leaves some out. Found here are roughly 2 million clones, 90% to 95% of them singletons; the top ten hold 0.1% to 0.15%. The sequencing input was naive CD4+ T cells sorted from blood. Stated subset: CD45RA+ positively selected. The source of this sequence is a man aged 18 to 35 in good health.

CDR3 DNA sequence: TGCGCCAGCAGTCAATTTATCGGACAGGGGGTCTTC. It yields the protein CASSQFIGQGVF. The chain recombines TRBV23-1 with TRBJ2-1; 10 bases line up with TRBD1. TRBV23-1 belongs to the ORF category, with a function that is uncertain. The CDR3 is made up of 12 amino acids.